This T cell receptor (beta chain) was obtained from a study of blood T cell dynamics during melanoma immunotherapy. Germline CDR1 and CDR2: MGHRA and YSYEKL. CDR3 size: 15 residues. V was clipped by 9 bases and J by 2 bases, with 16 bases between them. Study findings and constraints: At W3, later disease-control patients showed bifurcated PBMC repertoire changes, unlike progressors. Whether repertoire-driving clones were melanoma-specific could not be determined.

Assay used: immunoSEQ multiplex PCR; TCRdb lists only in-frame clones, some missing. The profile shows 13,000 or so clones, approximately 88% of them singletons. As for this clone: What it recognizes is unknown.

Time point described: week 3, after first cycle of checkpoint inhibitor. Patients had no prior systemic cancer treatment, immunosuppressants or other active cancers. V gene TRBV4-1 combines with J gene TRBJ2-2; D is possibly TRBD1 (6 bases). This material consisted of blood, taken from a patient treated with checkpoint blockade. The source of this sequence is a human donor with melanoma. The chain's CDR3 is CARESTGLNTGELFF. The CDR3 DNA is TGCGCCAGGGAATCGACAGGTCTCAACACCGGGGAGCTGTTTTTT.